This T cell receptor beta chain comes out of a study of monozygotic twins with inflammatory bowel disease. For each CDR3 protein, TCRdb gives one entry from its re-call of the 5' RACE reads, without DNA. Across 300,000 to 350,000 distinct CDR3 sequences, the top ten clones capture 2% to 2.5% of the sample. CDR1 is MGHRA, CDR2 YSYEKL, per germline. The CDR3 is 12 residues long. The receptor was derived from a human donor with ulcerative colitis or Crohn's disease, or a healthy co-twin of an affected twin (not recorded which). The chain employs TRBV4-1 and TRBJ1-2. Specimen: blood. The CDR3 reads CASSQDGKGYTF.